These T cell receptor beta chains were read from a single sample in a study of glioma-infiltrating T cells after dendritic cell vaccination. TCRdb's copy holds only in-frame clones and misses some; the assay was immunoSEQ multiplex PCR. The sample lists some 58,000 clones, about 85% seen once, with 9% in the top ten. Sequenced here: blood, sampled after dendritic cell vaccination. These TCRs come from a human donor with glioblastoma. Each CDR3 is given with its conserved first and last residue. D genes are given only for firm matches. Clone size is shown for a subset of rows, as once, few, many or a class of expanded clone.

V gene	clone size	J gene	CDR3 length	D gene	CDR3 protein	CDR3 DNA
TRBV30	.	TRBJ1-2	13	.	CAWSTTGWNGYTF	TGTGCCTGGAGTACGACAGGTTGGAATGGCTACACCTTC
TRBV7-2	.	TRBJ1-5	15	.	CASSLARGANQPQHF	TGTGCCAGCAGCTTAGCCAGGGGAGCAAATCAGCCCCAGCATTTT
TRBV23-1	.	TRBJ2-3	16	TRBD2	CASSPLPGGNTDTQYF	TGCGCCAGCAGTCCCCTCCCGGGGGGGAACACAGATACGCAGTATTTT
TRBV6-5	.	TRBJ1-6	15	.	CASSVGTMGNSPLHF	TGTGCCAGCAGTGTAGGGACAATGGGTAATTCACCCCTCCACTTT
TRBV5-1	few	TRBJ2-4	15	.	CASSFELSTGNIQYF	TGCGCCAGCAGCTTTGAACTGAGCACGGGAAACATTCAGTACTTC
TRBV2	few	TRBJ2-5	14	TRBD2	CASRTSGGQETQYF	TGTGCCAGCAGGACTAGCGGGGGACAAGAGACCCAGTACTTC
TRBV7-8	.	TRBJ1-2	14	.	CASSLGVAGYGYTF	TGTGCCAGCAGCTTAGGGGTGGCGGGCTATGGCTACACCTTC
TRBV4-3	.	TRBJ1-1	15	.	CASSQRATMNTEAFF	TGCGCCAGCAGCCAACGAGCGACCATGAACACTGAAGCTTTCTTT
TRBV7-9	once	TRBJ2-7	14	.	CASRSTGYPYEQYF	TGTGCCAGCAGATCCACAGGGTACCCCTACGAGCAGTACTTC
TRBV7-2	once	TRBJ2-3	15	.	CASSFVFSSTDTQYF	TGTGCCAGCAGCTTTGTGTTCTCCAGCACAGATACGCAGTATTTT
TRBV5-4	.	TRBJ2-5	15	.	CASSLGNREGETQYF	TGTGCCAGCAGCTTGGGGAACAGGGAGGGGGAGACCCAGTACTTC
TRBV2	.	TRBJ2-1	15	TRBD2	CASKGPAGGHNEQFF	TGTGCCAGCAAGGGCCCGGCGGGGGGCCACAATGAGCAGTTCTTC
TRBV7-6	.	TRBJ1-4	15	.	CASSLVLGVDEKLFF	TGTGCCAGCAGCTTAGTTCTCGGGGTTGACGAAAAACTGTTTTTT
TRBV5-4	.	TRBJ2-3	16	TRBD2	CASSFVRGTSTDTQYF	TGTGCCAGCAGCTTCGTGCGGGGGACTAGCACAGATACGCAGTATTTT
TRBV15	few	TRBJ1-5	17	.	CATSTGPSGASNQPQHF	TGTGCCACCAGCACTGGCCCGTCAGGGGCTAGCAATCAGCCCCAGCATTTT
TRBV6-6	.	TRBJ2-5	15	TRBD2	CASSYSRLAGGTQYF	TGTGCCAGCAGTTACTCCAGACTAGCGGGGGGAACCCAGTACTTC
TRBV4-3	.	TRBJ2-3	16	TRBD2	CASSQTTSGGSDTQYF	TGCGCCAGCAGCCAGACGACTAGCGGGGGTTCAGATACGCAGTATTTT
TRBV10-3	.	TRBJ1-1	14	.	CAISEREGGTEAFF	TGTGCCATCAGTGAGAGGGAGGGGGGCACTGAAGCTTTCTTT
TRBV7-2	once	TRBJ2-3	18	TRBD2	CASSPVTPMGGFTDTQYF	TGTGCCAGCAGCCCCGTAACGCCAATGGGGGGGTTTACAGATACGCAGTATTTT
TRBV2	.	TRBJ2-3	14	TRBD2	CASSESGDTDTQYF	TGTGCCAGCAGTGAAAGCGGGGACACAGATACGCAGTATTTT
TRBV6-6	.	TRBJ2-7	14	TRBD2	CASSYSGGTREQYF	TGTGCCAGCAGTTACTCGGGGGGGACGAGAGAGCAGTACTTC
TRBV5-1	.	TRBJ1-6	16	TRBD1	CASSYGGQGNNSPLHF	TGCGCCAGCAGCTACGGGGGACAGGGTAATAATTCACCCCTCCACTTT
TRBV15	.	TRBJ2-3	15	.	CATSSRDTRTDTQYF	TGTGCCACCAGCAGCCGGGACACCCGCACAGATACGCAGTATTTT
TRBV20-1	few	TRBJ2-1	11	.	CSARGDTEQFF	TGCAGTGCCAGGGGGGATACTGAGCAGTTCTTC
TRBV7-6	.	TRBJ2-7	14	TRBD1	CASSSGTGYDEQYF	TGTGCCAGCAGTTCGGGGACAGGGTATGACGAGCAGTACTTC
TRBV27	.	TRBJ2-2	15	TRBD2	CASSLRLAGTGELFF	TGTGCCAGCAGTTTAAGGCTAGCGGGGACCGGGGAGCTGTTTTTT
TRBV7-6	.	TRBJ1-5	15	.	CASSLETNGNQPQHF	TGTGCCAGCAGCTTGGAGACGAATGGAAATCAGCCCCAGCATTTT
TRBV13	.	TRBJ1-5	15	TRBD1	CASSFGQGVGQPQHF	TGTGCCAGCAGCTTTGGACAGGGGGTTGGTCAGCCCCAGCATTTT
TRBV2	.	TRBJ1-2	13	.	CASRDGGVYGYTF	TGTGCCAGCAGGGACGGGGGGGTCTATGGCTACACCTTC
TRBV6-9	.	TRBJ1-1	14	.	CASSYHGGNTEAFF	TGTGCCAGCAGTTACCACGGGGGTAACACTGAAGCTTTCTTT
TRBV2	.	TRBJ2-7	14	.	CASSSGSQSYEQYF	TGTGCCAGCAGTTCAGGGTCCCAATCCTACGAGCAGTACTTC
TRBV5-6	.	TRBJ2-1	15	.	CASSFPPRFDNEQFF	TGTGCCAGCAGCTTTCCCCCGCGATTCGACAATGAGCAGTTCTTC
TRBV6-5	.	TRBJ1-1	14	TRBD1	CASSDNGQGRWAFF	TGTGCCAGCAGTGACAACGGACAGGGGCGATGGGCTTTCTTT
TRBV9	.	TRBJ1-4	13	TRBD1	CASSAGGREKLFF	TGTGCCAGCAGCGCAGGGGGCCGGGAAAAACTGTTTTTT
TRBV6-1	once	TRBJ1-2	15	TRBD1	CASSEIGTGGYGYTF	TGTGCCAGCAGTGAAATAGGGACAGGGGGCTATGGCTACACCTTC
TRBV9	.	TRBJ1-3	16	.	CASSVALRSTGNTIYF	TGTGCCAGCAGCGTAGCACTGAGGAGTACAGGAAACACCATATATTTT
TRBV4-3	.	TRBJ2-1	17	TRBD2	CASSQTGASGGVREQFF	TGCGCCAGCAGCCAGACTGGGGCTAGCGGGGGGGTCCGTGAGCAGTTCTTC
TRBV28	.	TRBJ1-5	16	.	CASRGRGTIRNQPQHF	TGTGCCAGCAGGGGAAGGGGGACTATAAGAAATCAGCCCCAGCATTTT
TRBV19	.	TRBJ2-5	19	TRBD2	CASSEMLGTSGGQQETQYF	TGTGCCAGTAGCGAGATGTTAGGGACTAGCGGGGGCCAACAAGAGACCCAGTACTTC
TRBV7-2	.	TRBJ2-2	16	.	CASSSRTAATAGELFF	TGTGCCAGCAGCTCCAGGACAGCGGCAACGGCCGGGGAGCTGTTTTTT
TRBV7-9	.	TRBJ1-2	14	.	CASSPTGTHYGYTF	TGTGCCAGCAGCCCTACAGGGACCCACTATGGCTACACCTTC
TRBV5-6	few	TRBJ1-6	14	TRBD1	CASSSGQLSSPLRF	TGTGCCAGCAGCTCGGGACAGCTGAGTTCACCCCTCCGCTTT
TRBV27	.	TRBJ1-1	11	.	CASRDYTEAFF	TGTGCCAGCAGAGACTACACTGAAGCTTTCTTT
TRBV5-4	.	TRBJ1-3	14	.	CASSLGQTGNTIYF	TGTGCCAGCAGCCTCGGACAGACTGGAAACACCATATATTTT
TRBV9	once	TRBJ2-1	15	TRBD2	CASSNRGDAYNEQFF	TGTGCCAGCAGTAACCGGGGGGACGCCTACAATGAGCAGTTCTTC
TRBV29-1	.	TRBJ2-7	13	.	CSVEDSGFVEQYF	TGCAGCGTTGAAGATTCGGGGTTCGTCGAGCAGTACTTC
TRBV7-9	.	TRBJ1-1	17	.	CASSLTLSWGPNTEAFF	TGTGCCAGCAGCTTAACTTTAAGTTGGGGCCCGAACACTGAAGCTTTCTTT
TRBV30	.	TRBJ2-7	16	TRBD2	CAWSGLAGADSYEQYF	TGTGCCTGGAGTGGGCTAGCGGGGGCCGACTCCTACGAGCAGTACTTC
TRBV29-1	.	TRBJ2-3	15	.	CSVESGTRTTDTQYF	TGCAGCGTAGAATCCGGGACACGGACCACAGATACGCAGTATTTT